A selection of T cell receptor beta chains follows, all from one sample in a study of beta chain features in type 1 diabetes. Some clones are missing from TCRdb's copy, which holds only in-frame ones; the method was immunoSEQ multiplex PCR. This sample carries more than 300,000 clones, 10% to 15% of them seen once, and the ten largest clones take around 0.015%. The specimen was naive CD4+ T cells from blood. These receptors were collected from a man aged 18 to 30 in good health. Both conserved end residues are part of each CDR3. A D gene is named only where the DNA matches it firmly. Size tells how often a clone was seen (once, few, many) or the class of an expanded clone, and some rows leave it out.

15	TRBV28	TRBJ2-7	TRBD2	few	TGTGCCAGCAGCCCGTCCGGGACTACCGCCTACGAGCAGTACTTC	CASSPSGTTAYEQYF
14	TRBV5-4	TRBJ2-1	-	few	TGTGCCAGCAGCCCACGGACAGCAAACAATGAGCAGTTCTTC	CASSPRTANNEQFF
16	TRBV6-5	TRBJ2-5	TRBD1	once	TGTGCCAGCAGCTACTCTTGGGACAGACCGAGAGAGACCCAGTACTTC	CASSYSWDRPRETQYF
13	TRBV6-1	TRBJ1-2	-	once	TGTGCCAGCAGTTTAGGGGGACGCGAGGGCTACACCTTC	CASSLGGREGYTF
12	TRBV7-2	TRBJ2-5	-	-	TGTGCCAGCAGCTTAGCCAAAGAGACCCAGTACTTC	CASSLAKETQYF
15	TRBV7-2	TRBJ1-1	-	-	TGTGCCAGCAGCCTAACGGCAGGTTTGAACACTGAAGCTTTCTTT	CASSLTAGLNTEAFF
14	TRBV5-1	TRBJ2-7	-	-	TGCGCCAGCAGCCAGGATCCAAGCTCCTACGAGCAGTACTTC	CASSQDPSSYEQYF
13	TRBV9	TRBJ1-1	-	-	TGTGCCAGCAGCGTTCGGGTGAACACTGAAGCTTTCTTT	CASSVRVNTEAFF
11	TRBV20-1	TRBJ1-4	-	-	TGCAGTGCATCGGGGGGAGAAAAACTGTTTTTT	CSASGGEKLFF
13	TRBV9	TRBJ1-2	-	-	TGTGCCAGCAGCGTAGCCCCGGGTGGTGGCTACACCTTC	CASSVAPGGGYTF
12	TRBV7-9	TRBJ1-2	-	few	TGTGCCAGCAGCTTGGCCCCCCTTGGCTACACCTTC	CASSLAPLGYTF
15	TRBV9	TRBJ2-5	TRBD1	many	TGTGCCAGCAGCGTGACGACAGGGGACCAAGAGACCCAGTACTTC	CASSVTTGDQETQYF
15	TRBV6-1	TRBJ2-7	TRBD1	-	TGTGCCAGTACCACCGGGACAGGGGGCGCGGGGGAGCAGTACTTC	CASTTGTGGAGEQYF
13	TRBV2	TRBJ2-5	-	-	TGTGCCAGCAATACAGGGCTCCAAGAGACCCAGTACTTC	CASNTGLQETQYF
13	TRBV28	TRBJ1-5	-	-	TGTGCCAGTACGACAGTTGGGGTTCAGCCCCAGCATTTT	CASTTVGVQPQHF
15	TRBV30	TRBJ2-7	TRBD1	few	TGTGCCTGTCAATCAGGGACAGGGGGATTCTACGAGCAGTACTTC	CACQSGTGGFYEQYF
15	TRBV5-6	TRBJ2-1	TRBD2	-	TGTGCCACCGAAGAGACTAGCGGGAAATACAATGAGCAGTTCTTC	CATEETSGKYNEQFF
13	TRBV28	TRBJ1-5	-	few	TGTGCCAGCAGGGTACAGGGTCGTCAGCCCCAGCATTTT	CASRVQGRQPQHF
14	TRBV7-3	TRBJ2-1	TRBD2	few	TGTGCCAGCAGCGGCGGGAGTACCTACAATGAGCAGTTCTTC	CASSGGSTYNEQFF
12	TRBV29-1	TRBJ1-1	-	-	TGCAGCGTTGAAAGGAGAAACACTGAAGCTTTCTTT	CSVERRNTEAFF
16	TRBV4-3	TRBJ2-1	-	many	TGCGCCAGCAGCCAAGTCGGCGGGCTGTTCTACAATGAGCAGTTCTTC	CASSQVGGLFYNEQFF
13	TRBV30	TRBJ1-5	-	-	TGTGCCTGGAGTGTTCACAGGGATCAGCCCCAGCATTTT	CAWSVHRDQPQHF
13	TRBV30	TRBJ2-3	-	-	TGTGCCTGGAAGGGGACACCCCTAAATACGCAGTATTTT	CAWKGTPLNTQYF
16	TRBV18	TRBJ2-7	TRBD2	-	TGTGCCAGCTCACCGACTAGCGGAAACACCTTATACGAGCAGTACTTC	CASSPTSGNTLYEQYF
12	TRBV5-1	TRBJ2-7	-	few	TGCGCCAGCAGCCTGGGAGGTTGGGAGCAGTACTTC	CASSLGGWEQYF
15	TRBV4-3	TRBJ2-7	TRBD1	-	TGCGCCAGCAGCCAAGCTCGGACAGGGCCCCGCGAGCAGTACTTC	CASSQARTGPREQYF
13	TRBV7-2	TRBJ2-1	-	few	TGTGCCAGCAGCAAACGAAACCCCCTAGGGCAGTTCTTC	CASSKRNPLGQFF
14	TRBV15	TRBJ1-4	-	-	TGTGCCACCAGCAGCAGGACAGTAGGTGAAAAACTGTTTTTT	CATSSRTVGEKLFF
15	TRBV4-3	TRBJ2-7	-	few	TGCGCCAGCAGCCGAGGACAGAGTGGGTCCTACGAGCAGTACTTC	CASSRGQSGSYEQYF
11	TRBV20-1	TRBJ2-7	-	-	TGCAGTGCTAGAGAGAGTTACGAGCAGTACTTC	CSARESYEQYF
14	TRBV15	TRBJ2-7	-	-	TGTGCCACCAGCAGAGAAGGTAGCCTCGGGGAGCAGTACTTC	CATSREGSLGEQYF
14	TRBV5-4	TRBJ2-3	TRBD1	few	TGTGCCAGCAGCTCGGACAGGGAGGCAGATACGCAGTATTTT	CASSSDREADTQYF
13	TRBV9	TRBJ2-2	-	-	TGTGCCAGCAGCGTGGAGGGTGGCGGGGAGCTGTTTTTT	CASSVEGGGELFF
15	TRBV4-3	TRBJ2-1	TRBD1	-	TGCGCCAGCAGCCAAGTCTACGACAGGGAGAATGAGCAGTTCTTC	CASSQVYDRENEQFF
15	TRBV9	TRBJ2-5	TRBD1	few	TGTGCCAGCAGCACCCGGGGACAGGGATTGGGGACCCAGTACTTC	CASSTRGQGLGTQYF
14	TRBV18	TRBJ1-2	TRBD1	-	TGTGCCAGCTCACGGGACAGGGGAGAAGAAGGCTACACCTTC	CASSRDRGEEGYTF
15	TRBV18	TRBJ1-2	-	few	TGTGCCAGCTCACGAGGCCAGACCTCTAACTATGGCTACACCTTC	CASSRGQTSNYGYTF
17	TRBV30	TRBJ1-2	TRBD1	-	TGTGCCTGGAGTGGACCTCGGGGAGGACAGGGGGGCTATGGCTACACCTTC	CAWSGPRGGQGGYGYTF
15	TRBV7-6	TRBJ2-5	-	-	TGTGCCAGCAGCTCCGCCCAGGGGCTGGGGGAGACCCAGTACTTC	CASSSAQGLGETQYF
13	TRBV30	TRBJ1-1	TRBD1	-	TGTGCCTGGAGTGTACAGGGGGCGGATGAAGCTTTCTTT	CAWSVQGADEAFF
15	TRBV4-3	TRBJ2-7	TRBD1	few	TGCGCCAGCAGCCGGGCCGGGACAGGCTTCTTGGAGCAGTACTTC	CASSRAGTGFLEQYF
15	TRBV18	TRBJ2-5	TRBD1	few	TGTGCCAGCTCACCACCGGGACAGAGGCAAGAGACCCAGTACTTC	CASSPPGQRQETQYF
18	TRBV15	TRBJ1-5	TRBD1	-	TGTGCCACCAGCAGAGGTATACCAGGGGGCTATAGCAATCAGCCCCAGCATTTT	CATSRGIPGGYSNQPQHF
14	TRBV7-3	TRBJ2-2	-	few	TGTGCCAGCAGCCGGGACACGAACACCGGGGAGCTGTTTTTT	CASSRDTNTGELFF
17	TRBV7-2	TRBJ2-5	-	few	TGTGCCAGCAGCTCCCCCCCCCAGGCACCCAATGGGGAGACCCAGTACTTC	CASSSPPQAPNGETQYF
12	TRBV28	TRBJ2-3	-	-	TGTGCCAGCAGTTTAGAGTGGGCTACGCAGTATTTT	CASSLEWATQYF